This TCR beta chain was captured by sequencing in a study of low-dose radiotherapy and immunotherapy resistance in tumors. Covering alpha and beta chains, TRAV- and TRBV-specific primers were used for the first-strand cDNA. Using a constant-region primer together with a V-primer adapter, TCRs were subjected to about 20 PCR cycles of amplification. Each CDR3 protein gets one entry after TCRdb re-called the reads with MiXCR. The data show 50,000 or so distinct CDR3 sequences, around a quarter seen once. At least ten counts were recorded for this clonotype. Time point specified: after trial treatment. Treatment indicated: LDRT plus nivolumab, ipilimumab, low-dose cyclophosphamide and aspirin (RACIN trial). CDR3 size: 14 residues. Germline V gene lookup returns CDR1 SGHAT and CDR2 FQNNGV. J was trimmed by 4 bases and V by 0 bases; bases with no gene match: 2.

Here the sequenced sample was PBMCs, taken after low-dose radiotherapy plus immunotherapy. V is TRBV11-2 and J is TRBJ1-2; 7 bases line up with TRBD1. The source is a male donor with prostate cancer. CDR3 DNA sequence: TGTGCCAGCAGCTTAGAAAGACAGGGCTATGGCTACACCTTC. It yields the protein CASSLERQGYGYTF. Looking up the rest from reference TRBV11-2 and TRBJ1-2 gives the full variable domain: EAGVAQSPRYKIIEKRQSVAFWCNPISGHATLYWYQQILGQGPKLLIQFQNNGVVDDSQLPKDRFSAERLKGVDSTLKIQPAKLEDSAVYLCASSLERQGYGYTFGSGTRLTVV.